This T cell receptor beta chain was captured in a study of beta chain features in type 1 diabetes. Study-level results: A potential PCR bias toward shorter templates would be equal in patient and control samples. Cells carrying high TCR expression could end up over-represented when cDNA is sequenced.

Losses at the gene ends were 5 bases for V and 5 bases for J; bases not matched to a gene: 7. CDR1 and CDR2 (germline): LNHDA, SQIVND (reference sequence). The CDR3 is 14 amino acids. Turning to this clone: The antigen is unknown.

Naive, central memory, regulatory and stem cell-like memory cells within the CD4+ compartment were sorted using CD45RO/CCR7/CD25/CD127/CD95/CD27. The entirety of the isolated RNA underwent reverse transcription, so expressed TCRB transcripts were sequenced. Only in-frame clones appear in the TCRdb table, and some are missing; sequencing was by immunoSEQ multiplex PCR. The table includes 300,000 to 350,000 clones, 20% detected once. The source is a woman between 18 and 29 years old in good health. The rearrangement links TRBV19 to TRBJ2-7; 9 bases align to TRBD1. Sequenced sample: naive CD4+ T cells from blood. The CDR3 DNA reads as TGTGCCAGTAGTCCCACAGGGGGCCGGGACGAGCAGTACTTC. It encodes CASSPTGGRDEQYF.